This TCR beta chain was documented in a study of T cell responses to AZD1222 COVID-19 vaccine. Study overall: Recipients boosted at about 4 weeks or about 12 weeks are pooled. Regarding the study as a whole: Spike-specific TCR breadth and depth both grew after two AZD1222 doses. Donors skewed white British and female; clonal diversity was possibly underestimated. Close to half of spike-specific TCRs reportedly recognize unmutated variant regions.

As for this clone: Its antigen is unknown.

Per the germline V gene, CDR1 is GTSNPN and CDR2 is SVGIG (reference sequence). The V gene end was trimmed by 2 bases and the J gene end by 4 bases; junction bases not matched to a gene: 2. The CDR3 runs 13 residues. Sequencing was performed with immunoSEQ multiplex PCR; in TCRdb, only in-frame clones are kept and a portion is missing. The data contain 98,000 or so clones, just over 85% of them singletons. This TCR derives from an adult in good health. The chain is built from TRBV30 and TRBJ1-3; 7 nucleotides align to TRBD1. Sequencing was performed on peripheral blood, taken on day 0 of AZD1222 vaccination. CDR3 loop: CAWSLGGGNTIYF. CDR3 bases: TGTGCCTGGAGTCTAGGGGGCGGAAACACCATATATTTT. Filled out from reference TRBV30 and TRBJ1-3, the complete variable domain reads SQTIHQWPATLVQPVGSPLSLECTVEGTSNPNLYWYRQAAGRGLQLLFYSVGIGQISSEVPQNLSASRPQDRQFILSSKKLLLSDSGFYLCAWSLGGGNTIYFGEGSWLTVV.